Listed here are 11 T cell receptor beta chains from one sample, sequenced in a study of control samples from healthy donors and cancer patients. Using immunoSEQ multiplex PCR, the repertoire was profiled, and TCRdb retains in-frame clones only, with some absent. Seen here are about 130,000 clones, over 75% observed once, and the top ten hold 2% to 3%. Sequencing was performed on blood. These receptor sequences come from a man aged 40-49 years in good health.

This chain joins TRBV19 and TRBJ2-3; no definite D call. Germline CDR1 is LNHDA and CDR2 is SQIVND (reference sequence). The CDR3 length is 13 residues. Trimming shortened V by 5 bases and J by 6 bases, and 12 bases separated the two germline ends. The chain's CDR3 is CASSYSLVDTQYF. The CDR3, as DNA: TGTGCCAGTAGTTACAGCCTTGTGGATACGCAGTATTTT.

The chain combines TRBV10-3 with TRBJ1-1, with 7 bases matching TRBD1. The V and J ends lost 6 bases and 0 bases, in that order; junction bases with no gene match: 4. CDR1 ENHRY and CDR2 SYGVKD come from the germline V gene. CDR3 length: 14 amino acids. As DNA, the CDR3 is TGTGCCATCAGATCGACAGGGATGAACACTGAAGCTTTCTTT. Translated, it gives CAIRSTGMNTEAFF.

The J gene is TRBJ2-7, the V gene TRBV2; 11 nucleotides align to TRBD1. The ends lost 7 bases at V and 3 bases at J; junction bases unmatched: 14. The CDR3 spans 17 residues. Per the germline V gene, CDR1 is SNHLY and CDR2 is FYNNEI. DNA for the CDR3: TGTGCCAGCATTGGGGGACAGGGGGACCTAGGGATCTACGAGCAGTACTTC. Translating it yields CASIGGQGDLGIYEQYF.

CDR3 amino acids: CASSFQGGNTEAFF. The CDR3 DNA sequence: TGTGCCAGCAGTTTCCAGGGAGGGAACACTGAAGCTTTCTTT. The chain joins TRBV28 to TRBJ1-1, with D maybe TRBD1 (5 bases). Germline CDR1 MDHEN, CDR2 SYDVKM. V was pared by 3 bases and J by 1 base, with 9 bases between. The CDR3 covers 14 residues.

The rearrangement joins TRBV7-3 to TRBJ2-1; 8 bases map to TRBD1. The CDR3 consists of 15 residues. The V gene's germline CDR1 is SGHTA and CDR2 FQGTGA. The V segment lost 4 bases and the J segment 2 bases; nucleotides outside the gene matches: 4. The CDR3 region is CASSSSRGPYNEQFF. CDR3 coding DNA: TGTGCCAGCAGCTCTAGCAGGGGGCCCTACAATGAGCAGTTCTTC.

V is TRBV27 and J is TRBJ1-2; D unresolved. Trimming removed 2 bases from V and 0 bases from J, with 4 bases in between. Germline V CDR1 and CDR2: MNHEY, SMNVEV (reference sequence). The length of the CDR3 is 13 residues. CDR3 coding DNA: TGTGCCAGCAGTTTAAACTCTAACTATGGCTACACCTTC. Amino acid sequence: CASSLNSNYGYTF.

The rearrangement links TRBV7-2 to TRBJ2-7, with TRBD2 matching 13 bases. This CDR3 region has 15 residues. From germline, CDR1 is SGHTA and CDR2 FQGNSA. The J segment lost 6 bases and the V segment lost 5 bases, leaving 7 bases of the junction unmatched. CDR3 in amino acids: CASSPRTSGGFEQYF. As DNA, the CDR3 is TGTGCCAGCAGCCCCCGGACTAGCGGGGGCTTCGAGCAGTACTTC.

The chain employs TRBV2 and TRBJ1-1; no clear D. CDR3 length: 15 amino acids. Germline V gene data show CDR1 as SNHLY and CDR2 as FYNNEI. Between the trimmed V and J ends, which lost 6 bases and 3 bases, there was a span of 17 bases. The CDR3: CASRTDAAGDTEAFF. The DNA of the CDR3 is TGTGCCAGCAGGACCGATGCGGCGGGAGACACTGAAGCTTTCTTT.

V usage is TRBV27 and J usage is TRBJ2-7; the D is unclear. CDR1 and CDR2 from the germline V gene are MNHEY and SMNVEV (reference sequence). V lost 7 bases, J lost 2 bases, and 9 bases lay in between. The CDR3 is 12 residues long. The CDR3 region has the DNA TGTGCCAGCACTTCGTCAACCTACGAGCAGTACTTC. It translates to CASTSSTYEQYF.

The chain has TRBV7-9 and TRBJ2-5, with D perhaps matching TRBD1 or TRBD2 (5 bases each). Trimming took off 1 base at V and 6 bases at J, with 9 bases between the two ends. Germline values: CDR1 SEHNR, CDR2 FQNEAQ (reference sequence). This CDR3 has 13 residues. The CDR3 DNA is TGTGCCAGCAGCTTAGTGGGGGTTAAGACCCAGTACTTC. Its translation is CASSLVGVKTQYF. Full variable domain (missing parts from reference TRBV7-9 and TRBJ2-5): DTGVSQNPRHKITKRGQNVTFRCDPISEHNRLYWYRQTLGQGPEFLTYFQNEAQLEKSRLLSDRFSAERPKGSFSTLEIQRTEQGDSAMYLCASSLVGVKTQYFGPGTRLLVL.

The chain recombines TRBV11-3 with TRBJ2-2, with 8 bases lining up with TRBD1. Germline V gene lookup returns CDR1 SGHNT and CDR2 YENEEA. Trimming removed 1 base from V and 4 bases from J; junction bases left unmatched: 2. The CDR3 runs to 15 residues. CDR3 in DNA: TGTGCCAGCAGCTTAGGCCAGGGGGCCACCGGGGAGCTGTTTTTT. This translates into CASSLGQGATGELFF. Full variable domain (remainder filled in from reference TRBV11-3 and TRBJ2-2): EAGVVQSPRYKIIEKKQPVAFWCNPISGHNTLYWYLQNLGQGPELLIRYENEEAVDDSQLPKDRFSAERLKGVDSTLKIQPAELGDSAVYLCASSLGQGATGELFFGEGSRLTVL.